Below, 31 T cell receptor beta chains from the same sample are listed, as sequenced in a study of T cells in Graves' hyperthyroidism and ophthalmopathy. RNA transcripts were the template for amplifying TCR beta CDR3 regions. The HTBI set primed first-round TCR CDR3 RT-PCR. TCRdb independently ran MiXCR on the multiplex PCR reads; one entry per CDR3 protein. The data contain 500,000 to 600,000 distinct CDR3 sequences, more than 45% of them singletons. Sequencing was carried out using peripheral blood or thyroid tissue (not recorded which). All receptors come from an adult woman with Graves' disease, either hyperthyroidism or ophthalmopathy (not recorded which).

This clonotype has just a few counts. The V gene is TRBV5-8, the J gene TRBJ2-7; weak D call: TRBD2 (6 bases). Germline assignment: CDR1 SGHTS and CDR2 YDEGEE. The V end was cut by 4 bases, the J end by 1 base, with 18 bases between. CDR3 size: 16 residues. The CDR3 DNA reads TGTGCCAGCAGCCGGCGTGGGTCCCGGGGGTCCTACGAGCAGTACTTC. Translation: CASSRRGSRGSYEQYF.

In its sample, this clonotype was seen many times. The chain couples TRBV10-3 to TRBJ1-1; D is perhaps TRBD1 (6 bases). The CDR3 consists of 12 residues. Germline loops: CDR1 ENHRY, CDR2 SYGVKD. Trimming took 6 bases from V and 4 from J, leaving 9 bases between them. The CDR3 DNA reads TGTGCCATCAGGGAAGGGGGCACTGAAGCTTTCTTT. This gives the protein CAIREGGTEAFF.

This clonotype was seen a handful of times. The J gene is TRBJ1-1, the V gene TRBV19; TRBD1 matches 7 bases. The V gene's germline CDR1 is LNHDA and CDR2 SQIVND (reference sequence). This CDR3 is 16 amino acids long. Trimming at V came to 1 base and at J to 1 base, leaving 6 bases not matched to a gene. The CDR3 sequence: CASSIVYRGGNTEAFF. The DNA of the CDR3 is TGTGCCAGTAGTATAGTCTACAGGGGAGGGAACACTGAAGCTTTCTTT.

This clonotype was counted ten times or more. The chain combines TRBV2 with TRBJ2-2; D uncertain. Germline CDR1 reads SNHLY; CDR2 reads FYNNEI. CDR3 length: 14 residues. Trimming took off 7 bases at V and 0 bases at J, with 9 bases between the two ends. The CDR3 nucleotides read TGTGCCAGCATCCCCGGAGCGAACACCGGGGAGCTGTTTTTT. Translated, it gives CASIPGANTGELFF.

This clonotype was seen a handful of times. CDR3 nucleotide sequence: TGCGCCAGCAGCCAAGATTTCACTGAGACCCAGTACTTC. Amino acid sequence: CASSQDFTETQYF. The chain uses TRBV4-3 and TRBJ2-5, with D hard to call. Germline assignment: CDR1 LGHNA and CDR2 YSLEER. The CDR3 is 13 amino acids. V lost 0 bases and J 5 bases, leaving 7 bases between the germline ends.

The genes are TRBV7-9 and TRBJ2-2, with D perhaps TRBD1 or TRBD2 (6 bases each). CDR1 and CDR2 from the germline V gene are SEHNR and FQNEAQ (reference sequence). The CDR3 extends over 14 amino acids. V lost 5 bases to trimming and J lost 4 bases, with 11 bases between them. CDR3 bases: TGTGCCAGCAGCACTGGAGGGGGCACCGGGGAGCTGTTTTTT. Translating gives CASSTGGGTGELFF.

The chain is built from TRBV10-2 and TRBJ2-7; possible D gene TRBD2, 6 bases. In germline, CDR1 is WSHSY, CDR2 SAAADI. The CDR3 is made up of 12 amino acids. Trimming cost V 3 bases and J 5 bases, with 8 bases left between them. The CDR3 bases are TGCGCCAGCAGTGAAGAGCGGGACGAGCAGTACTTC. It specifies CASSEERDEQYF.

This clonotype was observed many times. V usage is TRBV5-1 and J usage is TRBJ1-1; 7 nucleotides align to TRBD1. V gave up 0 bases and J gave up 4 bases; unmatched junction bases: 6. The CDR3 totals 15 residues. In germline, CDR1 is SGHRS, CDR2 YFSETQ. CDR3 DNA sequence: TGCGCCAGCAGCTTGGGGGACAGCTTGAGCACTGAAGCTTTCTTT. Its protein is CASSLGDSLSTEAFF. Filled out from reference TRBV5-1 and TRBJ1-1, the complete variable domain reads KAGVTQTPRYLIKTRGQQVTLSCSPISGHRSVSWYQQTPGQGLQFLFEYFSETQRNKGNFPGRFSGRQFSNSRSEMNVSTLELGDSALYLCASSLGDSLSTEAFFGQGTRLTVV.

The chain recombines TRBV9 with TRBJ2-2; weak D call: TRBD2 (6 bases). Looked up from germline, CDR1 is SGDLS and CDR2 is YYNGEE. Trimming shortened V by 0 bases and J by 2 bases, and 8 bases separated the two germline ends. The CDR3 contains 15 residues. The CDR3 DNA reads TGTGCCAGCAGCGTAGGGGAGGCTAACACCGGGGAGCTGTTTTTT. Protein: CASSVGEANTGELFF.

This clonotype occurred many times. CDR3 DNA sequence: TGCGCCAGCCATGAGACAGGGACGTCCTACGAGCAGTACTTC. This gives the protein CASHETGTSYEQYF. V gene TRBV5-1 combines with J gene TRBJ2-7; 7 positions match TRBD1. The trim removed 7 bases at V and 1 base at J, leaving 8 bases unmatched. Germline V gene data show CDR1 as SGHRS and CDR2 as YFSETQ. The CDR3 runs 14 residues.

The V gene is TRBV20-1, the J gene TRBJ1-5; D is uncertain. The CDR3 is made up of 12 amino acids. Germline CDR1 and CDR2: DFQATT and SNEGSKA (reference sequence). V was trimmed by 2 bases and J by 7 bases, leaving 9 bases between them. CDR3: CSARSGNQPQHF. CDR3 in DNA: TGCAGTGCTAGATCGGGGAACCAGCCCCAGCATTTT.

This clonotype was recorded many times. The CDR3 DNA follows: TGTGCCAGCAGCCGGGCCACCGGGGATTTCTTT. Amino acid sequence: CASSRATGDFF. The V gene is TRBV28, the J gene TRBJ1-1; D is uncertain. The CDR3 runs to 11 residues. V lost 6 bases to trimming and J lost 13 bases, with 15 bases between them. CDR1 and CDR2 from the germline V gene are MDHEN and SYDVKM.

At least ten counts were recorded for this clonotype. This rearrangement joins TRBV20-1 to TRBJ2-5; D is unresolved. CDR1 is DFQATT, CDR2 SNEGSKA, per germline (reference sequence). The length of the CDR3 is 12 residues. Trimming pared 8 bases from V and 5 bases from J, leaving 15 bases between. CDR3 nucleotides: TGCAGTCTAACCACAACCCAGGAGACCCAGTACTTC. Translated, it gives CSLTTTQETQYF.

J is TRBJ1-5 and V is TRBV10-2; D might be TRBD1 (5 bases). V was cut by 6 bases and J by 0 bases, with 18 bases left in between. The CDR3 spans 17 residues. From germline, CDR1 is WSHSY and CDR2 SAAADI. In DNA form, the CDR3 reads TGCGCCAGCAGCCGGGGGGAGGTGGGGGTTAGCAATCAGCCCCAGCATTTT. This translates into CASSRGEVGVSNQPQHF.

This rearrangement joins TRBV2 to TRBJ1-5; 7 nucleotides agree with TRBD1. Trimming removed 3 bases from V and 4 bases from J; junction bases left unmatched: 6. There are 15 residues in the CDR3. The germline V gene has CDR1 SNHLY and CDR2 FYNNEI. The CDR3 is CASSDGSGGNQPQHF. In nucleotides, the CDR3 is TGTGCCAGCAGTGATGGGTCAGGGGGAAATCAGCCCCAGCATTTT.

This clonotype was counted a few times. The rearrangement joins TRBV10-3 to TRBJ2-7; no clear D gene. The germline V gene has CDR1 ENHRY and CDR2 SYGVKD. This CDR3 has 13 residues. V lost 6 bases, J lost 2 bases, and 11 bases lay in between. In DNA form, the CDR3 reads TGTGCCATCAGAGAGACACAGCCCTACGAGCAGTACTTC. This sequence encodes CAIRETQPYEQYF.

CDR3 region: CASSLGGWNYGYTF. CDR3 nucleotide sequence: TGTGCCAGCAGCCTGGGAGGTTGGAACTATGGCTACACCTTC. The V and J genes are TRBV7-2 and TRBJ1-2; D not resolved. This CDR3 comprises 14 residues. CDR1 and CDR2 from the germline V gene are SGHTA and FQGNSA. V dropped 5 bases and J dropped 2 bases, with 12 bases sitting between them. Full variable domain (rest looked up from reference TRBV7-2 and TRBJ1-2): GAGVSQSPSNKVTEKGKDVELRCDPISGHTALYWYRQSLGQGLEFLIYFQGNSAPDKSGLPSDRFSAERTGGSVSTLTIQRTQQEDSAVYLCASSLGGWNYGYTFGSGTRLTVV.

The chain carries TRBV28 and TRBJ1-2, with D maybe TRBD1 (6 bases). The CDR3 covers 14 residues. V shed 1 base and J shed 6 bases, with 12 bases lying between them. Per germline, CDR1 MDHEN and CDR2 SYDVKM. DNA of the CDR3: TGTGCCAGCAGTTTATCAGGGGCTAATCATGGCTACACCTTC. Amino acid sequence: CASSLSGANHGYTF.

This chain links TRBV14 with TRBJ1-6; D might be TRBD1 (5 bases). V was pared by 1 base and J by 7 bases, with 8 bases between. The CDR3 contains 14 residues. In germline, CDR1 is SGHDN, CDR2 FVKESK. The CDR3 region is CASSQGGLNSPLHF. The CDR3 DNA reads TGTGCCAGCAGCCAAGGGGGACTAAATTCACCCCTCCACTTT.

The DNA for the CDR3 is TGCAGTGCTCTCGCTAGCGGGAGGCCCTACGAGCAGTACTTC. It yields the protein CSALASGRPYEQYF. The chain has TRBV20-1 and TRBJ2-7; 11 bases agree with TRBD2. The V and J ends lost 5 bases and 2 bases, in that order; junction bases with no gene match: 5. Germline V lookup: CDR1 DFQATT, CDR2 SNEGSKA (reference sequence). This CDR3 region has 14 residues.

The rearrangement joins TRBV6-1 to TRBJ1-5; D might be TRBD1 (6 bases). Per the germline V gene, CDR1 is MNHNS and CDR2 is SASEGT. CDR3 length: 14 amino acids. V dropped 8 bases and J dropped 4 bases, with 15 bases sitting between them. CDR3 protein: CASGTGSPNQPQHF. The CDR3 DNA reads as TGTGCCAGCGGAACAGGGAGCCCAAATCAGCCCCAGCATTTT.

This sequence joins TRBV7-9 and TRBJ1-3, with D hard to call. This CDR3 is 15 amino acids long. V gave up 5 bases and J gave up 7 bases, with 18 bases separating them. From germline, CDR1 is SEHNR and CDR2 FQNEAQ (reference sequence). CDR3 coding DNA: TGTGCCAGCAGCCCCCAACTTCGCCGGCGGAACACCATATATTTT. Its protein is CASSPQLRRRNTIYF.

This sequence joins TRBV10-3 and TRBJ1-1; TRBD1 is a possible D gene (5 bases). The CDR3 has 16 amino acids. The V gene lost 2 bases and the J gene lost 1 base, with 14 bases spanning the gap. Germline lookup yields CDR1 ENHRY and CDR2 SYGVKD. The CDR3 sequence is CAISEGIRVRNTEAFF. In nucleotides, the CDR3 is TGTGCCATCAGTGAGGGGATCAGGGTCAGGAACACTGAAGCTTTCTTT.

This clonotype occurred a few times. CDR3 bases: TGTGCCAGCAGCTCGACAGCCCGGGGCTACACCTTC. Translated: CASSSTARGYTF. V usage is TRBV7-9 and J usage is TRBJ1-2, with a tentative D call TRBD1 (5 bases). The V gene's germline CDR1 is SEHNR and CDR2 FQNEAQ (reference sequence). The CDR3 contains 12 residues. Trimming cost V 4 bases and J 8 bases, with 11 bases left between them.

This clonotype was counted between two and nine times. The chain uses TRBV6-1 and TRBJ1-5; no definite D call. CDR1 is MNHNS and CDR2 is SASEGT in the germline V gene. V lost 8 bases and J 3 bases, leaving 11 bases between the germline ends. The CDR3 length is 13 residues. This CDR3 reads CASRGSINQPQHF. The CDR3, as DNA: TGTGCCAGCCGCGGCAGCATCAATCAGCCCCAGCATTTT.

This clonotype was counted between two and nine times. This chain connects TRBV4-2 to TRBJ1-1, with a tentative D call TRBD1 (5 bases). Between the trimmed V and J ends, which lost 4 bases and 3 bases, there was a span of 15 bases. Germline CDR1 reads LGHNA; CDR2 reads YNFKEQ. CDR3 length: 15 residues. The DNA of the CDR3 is TGTGCCAGCAGCCGGCCGCCGGGGGGGGACACTGAAGCTTTCTTT. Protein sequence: CASSRPPGGDTEAFF.

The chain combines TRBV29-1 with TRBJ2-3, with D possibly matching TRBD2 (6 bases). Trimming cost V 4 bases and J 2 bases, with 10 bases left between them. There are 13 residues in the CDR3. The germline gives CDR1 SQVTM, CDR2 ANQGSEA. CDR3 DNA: TGCAGCGTTGGCGGAGGGTCCACAGATACGCAGTATTTT. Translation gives CSVGGGSTDTQYF.

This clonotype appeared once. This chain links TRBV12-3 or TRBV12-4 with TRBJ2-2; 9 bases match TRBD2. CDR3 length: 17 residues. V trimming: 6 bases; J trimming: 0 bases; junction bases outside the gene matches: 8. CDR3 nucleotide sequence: TGTGCCAGCAGGGGGGGTAGCGGGAGTTCGAACACCGGGGAGCTGTTTTTT. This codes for CASRGGSGSSNTGELFF.

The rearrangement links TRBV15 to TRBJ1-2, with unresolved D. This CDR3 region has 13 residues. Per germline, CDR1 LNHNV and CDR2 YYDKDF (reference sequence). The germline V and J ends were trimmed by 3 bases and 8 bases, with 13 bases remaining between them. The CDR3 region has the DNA TGTGCCACCAGCAGCAGAAAATCCGCGGGCTACACCTTC. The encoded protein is CATSSRKSAGYTF.

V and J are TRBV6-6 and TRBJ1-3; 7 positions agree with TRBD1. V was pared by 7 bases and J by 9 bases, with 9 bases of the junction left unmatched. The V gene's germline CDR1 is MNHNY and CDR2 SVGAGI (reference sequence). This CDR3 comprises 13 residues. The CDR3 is CASTDRDGSTIYF. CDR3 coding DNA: TGTGCCAGCACCGACAGGGATGGCAGCACCATATATTTT.

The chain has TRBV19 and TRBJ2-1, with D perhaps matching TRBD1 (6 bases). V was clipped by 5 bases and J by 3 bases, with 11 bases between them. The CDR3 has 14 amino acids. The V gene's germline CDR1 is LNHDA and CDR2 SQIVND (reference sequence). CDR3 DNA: TGTGCCAGTAGTCTCGGGACACTCTACAATGAGCAGTTCTTC. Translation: CASSLGTLYNEQFF.